The 18 T cell receptor beta chains given below trace back to one sample, sequenced in a study of blood T cell repertoires in COVID-19. TCRdb's copy holds only in-frame clones and misses some; the assay was immunoSEQ multiplex PCR. The table has around 140,000 clones, about 80% seen once. Material for sequencing was peripheral blood. These receptors all come from a woman aged 55-70 years with acute or convalescent COVID-19.

The rearrangement links TRBV28 to TRBJ1-2, with 7 positions matching TRBD1. The CDR3 is 16 amino acids. CDR1 MDHEN and CDR2 SYDVKM come from the germline V gene. V lost 7 bases and J lost 6; bases outside the gene matches: 17. The CDR3 region is CASTTTGGGAINGYTF. The CDR3 nucleotides are TGTGCCAGCACAACCACGGGAGGGGGCGCGATAAATGGCTACACCTTC.

The chain employs TRBV27 and TRBJ2-7; D gene uncertain. The CDR3 covers 15 residues. The ends were cut back, 5 bases at V and 4 bases at J, with 18 bases in the middle. The germline V gene encodes CDR1 MNHEY and CDR2 SMNVEV (reference sequence). CDR3 protein: CASSPRPSAPYEQYF. The CDR3 DNA follows: TGTGCCAGCAGTCCGCGTCCCTCCGCGCCATACGAGCAGTACTTC.

The J gene is TRBJ2-7, the V gene TRBV28; no clear D gene. This CDR3 is 13 amino acids long. The germline V and J ends were trimmed by 4 bases and 2 bases, with 9 bases remaining between them. Germline CDR1 and CDR2: MDHEN and SYDVKM. The CDR3 protein is CASSSEDTYEQYF. The CDR3 bases are TGTGCCAGCAGTTCAGAGGATACCTACGAGCAGTACTTC.

The V call is TRBV12-3 or TRBV12-4, the J call TRBJ1-2, with TRBD1 identical over 7 bases. The length of the CDR3 is 13 residues. V lost 2 bases and J lost 7; bases outside the gene matches: 4. Here the CDR3 DNA reads TGTGCCAGCAGTTTAAGAGGGGGCCCTGGCTACACCTTC. Translating it yields CASSLRGGPGYTF.

Details on this clone: Additional DNA sequences in this sample encode the identical CDR3. The rearrangement links TRBV7-9 to TRBJ2-7; no clear D gene. The V end was cut by 4 bases, the J end by 7 bases, with 8 bases between. Germline CDR1 and CDR2: SEHNR and FQNEAQ (reference sequence). The CDR3 spans 11 residues. CDR3 residues: CASSSYYEQYF. The CDR3 region has the DNA TGTGCCAGCAGCTCCTACTATGAGCAGTACTTC.

This clone has just one count. This CDR3 is CATQGIGQGWTEAFF. CDR3 coding DNA: TGTGCCACCCAAGGCATCGGTCAGGGTTGGACTGAAGCTTTCTTT. The V gene is TRBV10-3, the J gene TRBJ1-1, with D perhaps matching TRBD1 (5 bases). Germline-derived CDR1 and CDR2 are ENHRY and SYGVKD. The V end was cut by 10 bases, the J end by 5 bases, with 23 bases between. CDR3 length: 15 residues.

V gene TRBV7-2 combines with J gene TRBJ2-7, with 7 nucleotides matching TRBD1. The CDR3 length is 18 residues. CDR1 SGHTA and CDR2 FQGNSA come from the germline V gene. V lost 5 bases, J lost 6 bases, and 22 bases stayed unmatched. The chain's CDR3 is CASSPPHRVGQLGVEQYF. CDR3 nucleotide sequence: TGTGCCAGCAGCCCGCCTCACAGGGTGGGACAGTTAGGGGTCGAGCAGTACTTC. The entire variable domain, with the rest obtained from reference TRBV7-2 and TRBJ2-7, is as follows: GAGVSQSPSNKVTEKGKDVELRCDPISGHTALYWYRQSLGQGLEFLIYFQGNSAPDKSGLPSDRFSAERTGGSVSTLTIQRTQQEDSAVYLCASSPPHRVGQLGVEQYFGPGTRLTVT.

The chain joins TRBV5-8 to TRBJ2-3; D is perhaps TRBD2 (6 bases). Trimming stripped 0 bases from V and 3 bases from J, with 14 bases between. Germline V gives CDR1 SGHTS, CDR2 YDEGEE. The CDR3 contains 16 residues. CDR3 residues: CASSLVPGVGTDTQYF. The CDR3 DNA sequence: TGTGCCAGCAGCTTGGTGCCGGGAGTAGGGACAGATACGCAGTATTTT.

The CDR3 reads CASSPDRPTQETQYF. The CDR3 nucleotides read TGTGCCAGCAGCCCAGACAGGCCGACGCAAGAGACCCAGTACTTC. The chain couples TRBV27 to TRBJ2-5; TRBD1 might be the D (6 bases). Germline assignment: CDR1 MNHEY and CDR2 SMNVEV (reference sequence). This CDR3 is built from 15 residues. V dropped 6 bases and J dropped 2 bases, with 16 bases sitting between them.

J is TRBJ1-5 and V is TRBV24-1; D is ambiguous. Trimming cost V 4 bases and J 1 base, with 10 bases left between them. This CDR3 is 15 amino acids long. CDR1 is KGHDR, CDR2 SFDVKD, per germline. CDR3 in amino acids: CATSETRSSNQPQHF. The CDR3 nucleotides are TGTGCCACCAGTGAAACCCGAAGCAGCAATCAGCCCCAGCATTTT.

V and J are TRBV7-7 and TRBJ2-7; 9 bases agree with TRBD1. Germline V CDR1 and CDR2: SSHAT, FNYEAQ (reference sequence). The CDR3 has 15 residues. The trim removed 1 base at V and 2 bases at J, leaving 3 bases unmatched. CDR3 DNA: TGTGCCAGCAGCTTAGATGGGACAGGGACCTACGAGCAGTACTTC. Translating gives CASSLDGTGTYEQYF.

The chain has TRBV12-3 or TRBV12-4 and TRBJ1-2, with D possibly TRBD1 on 6 matching bases. This CDR3 is 13 amino acids long. V lost 3 bases and J 2 bases, leaving 7 bases between the germline ends. The CDR3 nucleotides read TGTGCCAGCAGTTTCACAGGGAACTATGGCTACACCTTC. Its translation: CASSFTGNYGYTF.

The J gene is TRBJ2-3, the V gene TRBV7-8; D gene unclear. The CDR3 covers 14 residues. The germline V gene encodes CDR1 SGHVS and CDR2 FQNEAQ. V was shortened by 1 base and J by 3 bases, with 8 bases between the two germline ends. The CDR3 DNA sequence: TGTGCCAGCAGCTTAGGCGGCTTTACAGATACGCAGTATTTT. The encoded protein is CASSLGGFTDTQYF.

In its sample, this clone was seen once. The CDR3 coding sequence is TGTGCCAGCAGGGATTACAGAGGGACTAGTGGGGAGACCCAGTACTTC. As protein: CASRDYRGTSGETQYF. The rearrangement joins TRBV13 to TRBJ2-5; 8 bases align to TRBD2. Germline loops: CDR1 PRHDT, CDR2 FYEKMQ (reference sequence). The CDR3 runs 16 residues. V trimming: 6 bases; J trimming: 5 bases; junction bases outside the gene matches: 14.

V usage is TRBV27 and J usage is TRBJ1-2; no clear D gene. V was shortened by 8 bases and J by 4 bases, with 11 bases between the two germline ends. The germline V gene encodes CDR1 MNHEY and CDR2 SMNVEV (reference sequence). The CDR3 is 12 residues long. In DNA form, the CDR3 reads TGTGCCAGCGGCGGGCCTGGCTATGGCTACACCTTC. Amino acids: CASGGPGYGYTF.

V is TRBV28 and J is TRBJ2-5; no firm D call. CDR1 MDHEN and CDR2 SYDVKM come from the germline V gene. V was trimmed by 3 bases and J by 5 bases, leaving 10 bases between them. This CDR3 has 13 residues. Here the CDR3 DNA reads TGTGCCAGCAGTTTTTCATCCGGGGAGACCCAGTACTTC. Translating it yields CASSFSSGETQYF.

The V and J genes are TRBV6-5 and TRBJ1-5; 8 bases align to TRBD1. The CDR3 runs 16 residues. V lost 2 bases to trimming and J lost 4 bases; unmatched junction nucleotides: 7. Germline assignment: CDR1 MNHEY and CDR2 SVGAGI. CDR3 sequence (DNA): TGTGCCAGCAGTTACCACAGGACAGGGTCAAATCAGCCCCAGCATTTT. Its protein product is CASSYHRTGSNQPQHF.

The chain links TRBV19 to TRBJ1-4, with D unclear. CDR1 is LNHDA, CDR2 SQIVND, per germline (reference sequence). The CDR3 length is 14 residues. V lost 6 bases and J 0 bases, leaving 8 bases between the germline ends. CDR3 in DNA: TGTGCCAGTAGGGAGAGTGCAACTAATGAAAAACTGTTTTTT. Translating gives CASRESATNEKLFF.